The table lists the clone carrying this T cell receptor (beta chain) with a count of one. These data are taken from a study of T cell responses to AZD1222 COVID-19 vaccine. The CDR3 loop spans 15 amino acids. V lost 5 bases to trimming and J lost 6 bases, with 16 bases between them. CDR1 and CDR2 (germline): MNHNY, SVGAGI (reference sequence). Here immunoSEQ multiplex PCR was the method, and the copy in TCRdb shows in-frame clones only, minus some. Of 100,000 to 150,000 clones in the sample, over 75% were seen once. This chain uses TRBV6-6 with TRBJ2-2, with D perhaps TRBD1 (5 bases). The sequence was obtained from an adult in good health. Sequencing used peripheral blood, obtained on day 0 of AZD1222 vaccination. Here the CDR3 reads CASSNSWGASGELFF. Here the CDR3 DNA reads TGTGCCAGCAGTAATTCATGGGGCGCATCCGGGGAGCTGTTTTTT.